This T cell receptor beta chain was sequenced in a study of T cell responses to AZD1222 COVID-19 vaccine. Libraries were prepared by immunoSEQ multiplex PCR; TCRdb keeps only in-frame clonotypes and omits some of them. The sample shows 90,000 to 150,000 clones, around 86% of them seen only once. Trimming stripped 5 bases from V and 8 bases from J, with 15 bases between. Germline V gives CDR1 SEHNR, CDR2 FQNEAQ (reference sequence). The length of the CDR3 is 13 residues. V usage is TRBV7-9 and J usage is TRBJ1-2; tentatively, D is TRBD1 (6 bases). The material was peripheral blood, obtained on day 0 of AZD1222 vaccination. The clonotype was recovered from an adult in good health. CDR3 DNA sequence: TGTGCCAGCAGCCCGGACAGCTCCGAGGGCTACACCTTC. Translating it yields CASSPDSSEGYTF. Full variable domain (remainder filled in from reference TRBV7-9 and TRBJ1-2): DTGVSQNPRHKITKRGQNVTFRCDPISEHNRLYWYRQTLGQGPEFLTYFQNEAQLEKSRLLSDRFSAERPKGSFSTLEIQRTEQGDSAMYLCASSPDSSEGYTFGSGTRLTVV.